These T cell receptor beta chains were read from a single sample in a study of beta chain features in type 1 diabetes. Profiling relied on immunoSEQ multiplex PCR, and the TCRdb table lists in-frame clones only, not all of them. The table has around 250,000 clones, around 21% seen once; the top ten hold 0.028%. The sequenced sample was naive CD4+ T cells from blood. These receptors came from a woman between 40 and 50 years old with type 1 diabetes. Both conserved end residues are part of each CDR3. Fields, in order: clone size, V gene, J gene, D gene, CDR3 DNA, CDR3 protein. D genes are given only for firm matches. A row's size may be missing; if present it is once, few, many or a size class.

>-|TRBV27|TRBJ2-7|TRBD1
TGTGCCAGCAGCCAAGGACAGGGCATCACCTACGAGCAGTACTTC
CASSQGQGITYEQYF
>few|TRBV28|TRBJ2-1|TRBD1
TGTGCCAGCGCCCCCACAGGGGCCTACAATGAGCAGTTCTTC
CASAPTGAYNEQFF
>few|TRBV15|TRBJ2-1|-
TGTGCCACCAGCAGAGATACGCAGGGGAATGAGCAGTTCTTC
CATSRDTQGNEQFF
>-|TRBV30|TRBJ1-5|-
TGTGCCTGGAGTCGACAGCCCGATCAGCCCCAGCATTTT
CAWSRQPDQPQHF
>few|TRBV29-1|TRBJ2-7|-
TGCAGCGTTGAAGTATCCTACGAGCAGTACTTC
CSVEVSYEQYF
>-|TRBV4-3|TRBJ1-1|-
TGCGCCAGCAGCCATGTCCGGGGGGGAAGAACTGAAGCTTTCTTT
CASSHVRGGRTEAFF
>-|TRBV28|TRBJ1-1|-
TGTGCCAGCATGGCGAACACTGAAGCTTTCTTT
CASMANTEAFF
>few|TRBV29-1|TRBJ1-2|-
TGCAGCGTCGACACCACTGGGGGCTACACCTTC
CSVDTTGGYTF
>-|TRBV4-1|TRBJ1-5|-
TGCGCCAGCAGCCAAGAAGCAGGCGGAGGTTGGCATCAGCCCCAGCATTTT
CASSQEAGGGWHQPQHF
>-|TRBV11-2|TRBJ1-2|-
TGTGCCAGCAGCTTACTGGCGGATGCTAACTATGGCTACACCTTC
CASSLLADANYGYTF
>-|TRBV29-1|TRBJ2-7|TRBD1
TGCAGCGTTGTGCAGGGGGCTACTTACGAGCAGTACTTC
CSVVQGATYEQYF
>-|TRBV19|TRBJ2-1|TRBD2
TGTGCCAGTAGTGCAGCGGGAGGGTACAATGAGCAGTTCTTC
CASSAAGGYNEQFF
>-|TRBV29-1|TRBJ2-2|TRBD1
TGCAGCGTTCTCCCGGACAGGGGGACGACCGGGGAGCTGTTTTTT
CSVLPDRGTTGELFF
>-|TRBV6-1|TRBJ2-3|TRBD2
TGTGCCAGCTCTAGCGGGGGAGGCACAGATACGCAGTATTTT
CASSSGGGTDTQYF
>-|TRBV29-1|TRBJ1-1|-
TGCAGCGTGGTACAGGGAGTGAACACTGAAGCTTTCTTT
CSVVQGVNTEAFF
>-|TRBV19|TRBJ1-2|TRBD1
TGTGCCAGTAGTATGGTCCGGGACAGGGCCCACTATGGCTACACCTTC
CASSMVRDRAHYGYTF
>-|TRBV18|TRBJ1-1|TRBD1
TGTGCCAGCTCACCGCGACAGGGCGGTAACACTGAAGCTTTCTTT
CASSPRQGGNTEAFF
>-|TRBV29-1|TRBJ1-1|-
TGCAGCGTTGAAGATCTTAGGGGGACTGAAGCTTTCTTT
CSVEDLRGTEAFF
>-|TRBV15|TRBJ1-1|TRBD1
TGTGCCACCAGCAGAGATGGACAGGGGGCTGCTTTCTTT
CATSRDGQGAAFF
>-|TRBV29-1|TRBJ2-7|TRBD1
TGCAGCGTTGAAGAGGTTTGGACAGGGGGTTCCTACGAGCAGTACTTC
CSVEEVWTGGSYEQYF
>-|TRBV7-2|TRBJ2-1|TRBD2
TGTGCCAGCAGGTCCGGGACTAGCCCAGCCTTGATCTTC
CASRSGTSPALIF
>few|TRBV30|TRBJ1-2|TRBD1
TGTGCCTTTGGACAGGTCTATGGCTACACCTTC
CAFGQVYGYTF
>few|TRBV27|TRBJ2-7|-
TGTGCCAGCAGCTCTGTGGATCAGGGTTACGAGCAGTACTTC
CASSSVDQGYEQYF
>-|TRBV4-3|TRBJ2-1|-
TGCGCCAGCAGCCAAGATGTGGGGGCGGGCTACAATGAGCAGTTCTTC
CASSQDVGAGYNEQFF